This is a list of T cell receptor beta chains from one sample in a study of radiation and T cells in renal cell carcinoma. Sequenced by immunoSEQ multiplex PCR; TCRdb stores in-frame clones only, minus some. The table includes around 94,000 clones, 70% to 90% detected once. The material was blood, obtained from a patient whose treatment included radiotherapy and nephrectomy. These receptors all stem from a man aged 50-60 years with renal cell carcinoma. The CDR3 runs from the conserved cysteine through the conserved F or W. Fields, in order: clone size, CDR3 length, J gene, V gene, D gene, CDR3 protein, CDR3 DNA. The D gene is left open where the match is weak. Part of the rows lack a size; the others show once, few, many or a class for expanded clones.

>.|12|TRBJ1-1|TRBV6-5|.
CASSLSVEKAFF
TGTGCCAGCAGTTTATCGGTGGAAAAAGCTTTCTTT
>.|16|TRBJ2-3|TRBV5-1|.
CASSLGSSPSTDTQYF
TGCGCCAGCAGCTTGGGGTCTAGCCCTAGCACAGATACGCAGTATTTT
>once|15|TRBJ1-1|TRBV7-2|TRBD1
CASSLAAGGVTEAFF
TGTGCCAGCAGCTTAGCGGCAGGGGGGGTCACTGAAGCTTTCTTT
>once|15|TRBJ2-1|TRBV11-2|.
CASSLGGSSYNEQFF
TGTGCCAGCAGCTTGGGGGGAAGCTCCTACAATGAGCAGTTCTTC
>.|14|TRBJ2-5|TRBV7-3|.
CASSLTSGQETQYF
TGTGCCAGCAGCTTAACGTCCGGACAAGAGACCCAGTACTTC
>.|11|TRBJ2-7|TRBV6-6|.
CASSTLREQYF
TGTGCCAGCAGTACGTTGAGGGAGCAGTACTTC
>.|16|TRBJ2-2|TRBV7-2|TRBD1
CASSFFQGANTGELFF
TGTGCCAGCAGCTTTTTTCAGGGGGCGAACACCGGGGAGCTGTTTTTT
>.|15|TRBJ2-1|TRBV5-1|TRBD2
CASSLGSGSSGEQFF
TGCGCCAGCAGCTTGGGGAGCGGGAGTAGCGGTGAGCAGTTCTTC
>.|14|TRBJ1-1|TRBV2|.
CASTRQTMNTEAFF
TGTGCCAGCACAAGACAGACTATGAACACTGAAGCTTTCTTT
>.|15|TRBJ1-2|TRBV9|TRBD1
CASSVGTATTYGYTF
TGTGCCAGCAGTGTAGGGACAGCCACTACCTATGGCTACACCTTC
>.|14|TRBJ2-1|TRBV6-5|.
CASSPINAVNEQFF
TGTGCCAGCAGCCCCATAAACGCCGTCAATGAGCAGTTCTTC
>few|14|TRBJ1-1|TRBV5-1|.
CASSLSRENTEAFF
TGCGCCAGCAGCTTGTCACGGGAGAACACTGAAGCTTTCTTT
>.|13|TRBJ2-3|TRBV5-1|.
CASSLAGTDTQYF
TGCGCCAGCAGCTTGGCTGGCACAGATACGCAGTATTTT
>.|15|TRBJ2-1|TRBV5-1|TRBD2
CASSQSGGSYNEQFF
TGCGCCAGCAGCCAAAGCGGGGGCTCCTACAATGAGCAGTTCTTC
>.|16|TRBJ1-2|TRBV4-1|TRBD1
CASSQDYPGQGKGYTF
TGCGCCAGCAGCCAAGATTACCCGGGACAGGGTAAAGGCTACACCTTC
>.|17|TRBJ1-2|TRBV15|TRBD1
CATSRGGQGAAWDGYTF
TGTGCCACCAGCAGAGGAGGACAGGGGGCCGCCTGGGATGGCTACACCTTC
>.|14|TRBJ2-5|TRBV7-2|TRBD2
CASSHSTSGETQYF
TGTGCCAGCAGCCATAGTACTAGCGGGGAGACCCAGTACTTC
>.|12|TRBJ2-7|TRBV11-2|.
CASSSQLGGQYF
TGTGCCAGCAGCTCCCAACTAGGAGGGCAGTACTTC
>.|15|TRBJ1-1|TRBV5-1|TRBD1
CASSPGRDRATEAFF
TGCGCCAGCAGCCCGGGGAGGGACAGGGCCACTGAAGCTTTCTTT
>.|16|TRBJ2-7|TRBV6-5|.
CASSSDPPGSSYEQYF
TGTGCCAGCAGTTCCGACCCCCCGGGGAGCTCCTACGAGCAGTACTTC
>.|13|TRBJ1-5|TRBV6-6|TRBD1
CAGRQGNDQPQHF
TGTGCCGGCCGACAGGGTAATGATCAGCCCCAGCATTTT
>.|14|TRBJ2-5|TRBV7-2|.
CASSAGGGQETQYF
TGTGCCAGCAGCGCAGGGGGGGGGCAAGAGACCCAGTACTTC
>.|15|TRBJ2-7|TRBV6-1|TRBD1
CASSALGTDYYEQYF
TGTGCCAGCAGTGCCCTCGGGACAGATTATTACGAGCAGTACTTC
>few|17|TRBJ1-2|TRBV7-9|.
CASSRSGTPLYNYGYTF
TGTGCCAGCAGCAGGTCCGGGACACCGCTTTACAACTATGGCTACACCTTC
>.|12|TRBJ2-7|TRBV5-1|TRBD1
CASSFDRDQQYF
TGCGCCAGCAGCTTTGACAGGGATCAGCAGTACTTC
>.|15|TRBJ2-1|TRBV7-2|.
CASSGSGYSYNEQFF
TGTGCCAGCAGCGGGAGTGGGTACTCCTACAATGAGCAGTTCTTC
>.|14|TRBJ1-1|TRBV5-1|TRBD1
CASRPQGTNTEAFF
TGCGCCAGCAGGCCACAGGGGACGAACACTGAAGCTTTCTTT
>.|11|TRBJ2-1|TRBV5-8|.
CASRGDNEQFF
TGTGCCAGCAGAGGGGATAATGAGCAGTTCTTC
>.|13|TRBJ1-3|TRBV6-6|.
CAASQGTGNTIYF
TGTGCCGCCTCACAGGGCACTGGAAACACCATATATTTT
>.|15|TRBJ2-2|TRBV4-1|.
CASSLTLTNTGELFF
TGCGCCAGCAGCCTCACGCTAACGAACACCGGGGAGCTGTTTTTT
>.|13|TRBJ1-2|TRBV6-6|.
CASREGPGGGYTF
TGTGCCAGCAGGGAAGGCCCCGGCGGTGGCTACACCTTC
>.|13|TRBJ2-7|TRBV29-1|TRBD2
CSAVAGGSYEQYF
TGCAGCGCTGTAGCGGGAGGCTCCTACGAGCAGTACTTC
>few|14|TRBJ1-6|TRBV6-1|.
CASSEGTQNSPLHF
TGTGCCAGCAGTGAAGGAACACAGAATTCACCCCTCCACTTT
>once|17|TRBJ1-3|TRBV4-3|.
CASSQDGARSSGNTIYF
TGCGCCAGCAGCCAAGATGGTGCCAGGAGCTCTGGAAACACCATATATTTT
>.|14|TRBJ1-5|TRBV7-8|.
CASSLVSGAQPQHF
TGTGCCAGCAGCTTAGTATCGGGGGCTCAGCCCCAGCATTTT
>.|16|TRBJ2-3|TRBV9|TRBD2
CASSVGGAGVPDTQYF
TGTGCCAGCAGCGTAGGGGGAGCGGGAGTGCCAGATACGCAGTATTTT
>.|16|TRBJ1-5|TRBV4-3|.
CASSQDLWGYGQPQHF
TGCGCCAGCAGCCAAGATCTGTGGGGGTATGGTCAGCCCCAGCATTTT
>many|16|TRBJ2-7|TRBV4-2|.
CASSQSRGAPAYEQYF
TGTGCCAGCAGCCAATCACGGGGAGCACCAGCCTACGAGCAGTACTTC
>few|15|TRBJ1-1|TRBV2|.
CASSVSGTENTEAFF
TGTGCCAGCAGTGTCTCTGGGACCGAGAACACTGAAGCTTTCTTT
>.|13|TRBJ1-1|TRBV6-5|.
CASSYIGWTEAFF
TGTGCCAGCAGTTATATTGGGTGGACTGAAGCTTTCTTT
>.|17|TRBJ2-1|TRBV4-1|.
CASSQDRASSFYNEQFF
TGCGCCAGCAGCCAAGATCGGGCTAGCAGTTTCTACAATGAGCAGTTCTTC
>few|14|TRBJ2-1|TRBV29-1|.
CSVPVRVSYNEQFF
TGCAGCGTCCCCGTCCGGGTATCCTACAATGAGCAGTTCTTC
>.|15|TRBJ2-7|TRBV5-1|TRBD2
CASSVTGLLSYEQYF
TGCGCCAGCAGCGTGACGGGACTACTATCCTACGAGCAGTACTTC
>few|13|TRBJ1-2|TRBV9|.
CASSSSAFGGYTF
TGTGCCAGCAGCTCCTCAGCGTTCGGTGGCTACACCTTC
>.|18|TRBJ2-1|TRBV4-2|.
CASSPEQTQPGGYNEQFF
TGTGCCAGCAGCCCAGAACAGACACAGCCAGGGGGGTACAATGAGCAGTTCTTC
>.|15|TRBJ1-2|TRBV5-6|.
CASSRKTGQQGGYTF
TGTGCCAGCAGCCGCAAAACAGGGCAGCAAGGTGGCTACACCTTC
>.|14|TRBJ2-3|TRBV9|TRBD1
CASSTTGGTDTQYF
TGTGCCAGCAGCACGACAGGGGGTACAGATACGCAGTATTTT
>.|14|TRBJ2-3|TRBV7-7|TRBD1
CASSPRTGTDTQYF
TGTGCTAGCAGCCCGAGGACAGGGACAGATACGCAGTATTTT
>.|13|TRBJ1-2|TRBV9|.
CASSVEGNYGYTF
TGTGCCAGCAGCGTGGAGGGAAACTATGGCTACACCTTC